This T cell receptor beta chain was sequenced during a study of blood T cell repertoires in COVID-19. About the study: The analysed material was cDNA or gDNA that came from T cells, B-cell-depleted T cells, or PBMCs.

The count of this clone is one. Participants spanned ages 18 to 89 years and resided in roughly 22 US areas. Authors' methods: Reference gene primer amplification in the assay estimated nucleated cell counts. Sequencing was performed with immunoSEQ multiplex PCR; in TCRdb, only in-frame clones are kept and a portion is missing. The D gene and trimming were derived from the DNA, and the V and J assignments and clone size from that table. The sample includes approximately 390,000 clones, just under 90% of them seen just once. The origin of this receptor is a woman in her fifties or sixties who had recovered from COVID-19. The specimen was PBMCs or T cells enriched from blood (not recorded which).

CDR3 nucleotides: TGTGCCAGCAGCTTAAGTCGGGGACAGAGTGGAAACACCATATATTTT. Translation gives CASSLSRGQSGNTIYF. The chain uses TRBV7-9 and TRBJ1-3; TRBD1 matches at 7 bases. Looked up from germline, CDR1 is SEHNR and CDR2 is FQNEAQ (reference sequence). The CDR3 covers 16 residues. The V segment lost 2 bases and the J segment 3 bases; nucleotides outside the gene matches: 7.